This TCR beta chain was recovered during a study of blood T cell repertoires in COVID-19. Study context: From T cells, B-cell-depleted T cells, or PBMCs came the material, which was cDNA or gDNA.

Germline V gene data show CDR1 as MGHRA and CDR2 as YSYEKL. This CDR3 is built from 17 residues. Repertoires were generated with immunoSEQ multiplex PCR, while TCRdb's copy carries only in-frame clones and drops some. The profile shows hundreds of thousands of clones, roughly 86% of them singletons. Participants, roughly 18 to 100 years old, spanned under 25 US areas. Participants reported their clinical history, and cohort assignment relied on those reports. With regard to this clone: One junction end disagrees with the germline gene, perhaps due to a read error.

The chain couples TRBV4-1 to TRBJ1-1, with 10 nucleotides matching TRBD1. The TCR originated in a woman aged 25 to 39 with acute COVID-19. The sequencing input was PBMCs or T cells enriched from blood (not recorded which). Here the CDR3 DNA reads TGCGCCAGCAGCCGCCAGACAGGGGGCGAGGGCCGCACTGAGGCTTTCTTT. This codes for CASSRQTGGEGRTEAFF.